This is a list of T cell receptor beta chains from one sample in a study of cytomegalovirus exposure and HLA in healthy donors. The table came from immunoSEQ multiplex PCR; TCRdb's copy has only in-frame clones and leaves some out. The sample gives 90,000 to 110,000 clones, 88% of which show up once; around 2.1% is in the top ten. The sequencing input was PBMCs. The receptors here all came from a woman aged 18-29 years in good health and CMV-seronegative. Both conserved end residues are part of each CDR3. The order of the fields is D gene, V gene, CDR3 protein. The D gene is left open where the match is weak.

>TRBD1|TRBV4-2
CASSQQGVDYNEQFF
>.|TRBV18
CASSPPSVYEQYF
>TRBD1|TRBV6-1
CASSFGGQVDEAFF
>TRBD2|TRBV4-2
CASSQYKGLAGKGWAVGELFF
>.|TRBV19
CASSIPPPREGNQPQHF
>.|TRBV5-1
CASSLGLDRRETQYF
>.|TRBV28
CASSFRGAGNQPQHF
>TRBD2|TRBV11-2
CASSFAGEETQYF
>TRBD1|TRBV2
CASSLRGSVEAFF
>TRBD2|TRBV5-6
CASSHSGSRYNEQFF
>TRBD2|TRBV10-3
CAINPGLAENNEQFF
>.|TRBV9
CASSVRQGFGYTF
>TRBD1|TRBV9
CASSVEGQATDTQYF
>TRBD2|TRBV7-2
CASSKLAGGYNEQFF
>TRBD2|TRBV7-3
CASSSPGLAGETGELFF
>TRBD1|TRBV30
CAWSWTGDGYTF
>.|TRBV27
CASSRRGLDNEQFF
>TRBD1|TRBV9
CASSDGTGSYNEQFF
>TRBD2|TRBV13
CASSVGLAGGPGKETQYF
>TRBD2|TRBV27
CASSGYGGVYTYEQYF
>.|TRBV9
CASSVVDKYGYTF
>.|TRBV7-2
CASSLRTYGYTF
>TRBD2|TRBV27
CASRAAGEETQYF
>.|TRBV25-1
CASIGLVGVNEQFF
>.|TRBV7-3
CASSSDPSSGAAYGYTF
>.|TRBV20-1
CSVRASGPLHF
>TRBD2|TRBV4-2
CASSQNPSAGGRDEQFF
>TRBD1|TRBV9
CASSGGYGQGARETQYF
>.|TRBV2
CASSEHVKSAGEPEQYF
>.|TRBV13
CASSSSQDAKVDQPQHF
>TRBD2|TRBV28
CASSSITGTRTYEQYF
>TRBD2|TRBV2
CASSDAGTKSDTQYF
>.|TRBV4-2
CASSPAVRQAFNEKLFF
>.|TRBV9
CASSGTTSSETFF
>TRBD2|TRBV5-6
CASSPGLAFEQYF
>TRBD2|TRBV5-4
CASSLGLAGGTTDTQYF
>TRBD1|TRBV6-6
CASGDRVENIQYF
>.|TRBV27
CASSLYSAGGNSPLHF
>.|TRBV4-3
CASSYTGRSLNSPLHF
>TRBD1|TRBV9
CASSVGTGGFGGELFF
>TRBD2|TRBV11-2
CASSRAGLGATGELFF
>TRBD1|TRBV28
CASSPPPDRGIAEAFF
>TRBD1|TRBV2
CASNPGGAGPRIGNTIYF
>.|TRBV28
CASSTQVGSIEQYF